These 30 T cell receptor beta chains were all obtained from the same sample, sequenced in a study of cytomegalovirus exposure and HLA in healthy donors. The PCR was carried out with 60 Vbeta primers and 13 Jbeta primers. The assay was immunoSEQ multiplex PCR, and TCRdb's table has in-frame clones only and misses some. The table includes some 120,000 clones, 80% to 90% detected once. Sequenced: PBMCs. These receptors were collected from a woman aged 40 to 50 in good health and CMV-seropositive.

CDR3 in amino acids: CASSLAGGLYEQYF. The CDR3 DNA is TGTGCCAGCAGCTTGGCGGGAGGGCTTTACGAGCAGTACTTC. The chain is built from TRBV7-8 and TRBJ2-7, with 9 nucleotides matching TRBD2. V lost 3 bases and J lost 4; bases outside the gene matches: 4. Germline CDR1 SGHVS, CDR2 FQNEAQ. This CDR3 has 14 amino acids.

CDR3 DNA sequence: TGTGCCAGTAGTATTCTTCAGTCTAGGGGGTCTAACTATGGCTACACCTTC. Translation gives CASSILQSRGSNYGYTF. The rearrangement joins TRBV19 to TRBJ1-2, with D possibly matching TRBD1 (6 bases). Trimming took off 3 bases at V and 0 bases at J, with 17 bases between the two ends. CDR1 and CDR2 (germline): LNHDA, SQIVND (reference sequence). The CDR3 spans 17 residues.

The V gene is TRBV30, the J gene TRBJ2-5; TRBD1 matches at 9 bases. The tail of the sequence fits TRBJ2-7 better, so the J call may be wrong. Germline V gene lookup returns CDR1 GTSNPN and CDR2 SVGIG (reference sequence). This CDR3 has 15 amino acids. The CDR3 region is CAWRAWGQGSYEQYF. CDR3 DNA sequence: TGTGCCTGGAGGGCGTGGGGACAGGGCTCCTACGAGCAGTACTTC.

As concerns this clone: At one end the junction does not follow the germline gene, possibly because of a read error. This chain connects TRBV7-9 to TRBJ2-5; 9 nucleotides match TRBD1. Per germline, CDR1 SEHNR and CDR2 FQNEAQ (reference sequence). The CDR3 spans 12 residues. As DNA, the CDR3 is TGTGCCAGCAGCTTAGAACAGGGGGCGCGAGACTTC. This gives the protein CASSLEQGARDF.

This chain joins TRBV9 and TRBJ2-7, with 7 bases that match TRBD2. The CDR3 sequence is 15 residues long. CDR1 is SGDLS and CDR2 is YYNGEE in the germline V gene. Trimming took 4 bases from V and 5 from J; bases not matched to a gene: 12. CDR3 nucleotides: TGTGCCAGCAGCCCCAGCGGGGCGGGAGTACACGAGCAGTACTTC. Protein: CASSPSGAGVHEQYF. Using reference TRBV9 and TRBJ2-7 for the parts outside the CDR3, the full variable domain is DSGVTQTPKHLITATGQRVTLRCSPRSGDLSVYWYQQSLDQGLQFLIQYYNGEERAKGNILERFSAQQFPDLHSELNLSSLELGDSALYFCASSPSGAGVHEQYFGPGTRLTVT.

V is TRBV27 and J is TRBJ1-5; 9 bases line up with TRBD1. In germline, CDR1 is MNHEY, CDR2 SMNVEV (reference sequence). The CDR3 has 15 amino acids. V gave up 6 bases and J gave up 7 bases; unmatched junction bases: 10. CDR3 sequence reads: CASRPGQGGLQPQHF. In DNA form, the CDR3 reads TGTGCCAGCAGACCGGGACAGGGAGGACTCCAGCCCCAGCATTTT.

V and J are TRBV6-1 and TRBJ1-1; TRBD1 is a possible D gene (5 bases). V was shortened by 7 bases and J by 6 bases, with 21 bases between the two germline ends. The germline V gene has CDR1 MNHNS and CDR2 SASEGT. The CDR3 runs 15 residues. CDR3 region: CASTSSWGGSAEAFF. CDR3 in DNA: TGTGCCAGCACCAGTAGTTGGGGGGGGTCGGCTGAAGCTTTCTTT.

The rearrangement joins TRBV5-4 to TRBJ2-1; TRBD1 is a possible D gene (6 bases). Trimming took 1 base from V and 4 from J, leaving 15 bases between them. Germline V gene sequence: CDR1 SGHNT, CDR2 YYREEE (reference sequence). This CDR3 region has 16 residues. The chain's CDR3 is CASSLNVRGRYNEQFF. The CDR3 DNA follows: TGTGCCAGCAGCTTGAATGTCAGGGGTAGGTACAATGAGCAGTTCTTC.

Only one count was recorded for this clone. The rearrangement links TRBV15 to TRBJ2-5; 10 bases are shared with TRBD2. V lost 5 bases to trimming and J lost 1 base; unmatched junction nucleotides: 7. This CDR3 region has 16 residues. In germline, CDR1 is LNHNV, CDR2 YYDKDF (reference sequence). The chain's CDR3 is CATSSRTSGPQETQYF. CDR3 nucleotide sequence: TGTGCCACCAGCTCCCGGACTAGCGGCCCCCAAGAGACCCAGTACTTC.

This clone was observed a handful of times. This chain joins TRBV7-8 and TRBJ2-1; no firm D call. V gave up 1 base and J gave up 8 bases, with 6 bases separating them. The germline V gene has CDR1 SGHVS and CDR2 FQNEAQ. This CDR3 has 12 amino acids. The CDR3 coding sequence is TGTGCCAGCAGCTTAGGGCCGCATGAGCAGTTCTTC. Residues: CASSLGPHEQFF. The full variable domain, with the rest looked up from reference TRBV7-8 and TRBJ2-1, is GAGVSQSPRYKVAKRGQDVALRCDPISGHVSLFWYQQALGQGPEFLTYFQNEAQLDKSGLPSDRFFAERPEGSVSTLKIQRTQQEDSAVYLCASSLGPHEQFFGPGTRLTVL.

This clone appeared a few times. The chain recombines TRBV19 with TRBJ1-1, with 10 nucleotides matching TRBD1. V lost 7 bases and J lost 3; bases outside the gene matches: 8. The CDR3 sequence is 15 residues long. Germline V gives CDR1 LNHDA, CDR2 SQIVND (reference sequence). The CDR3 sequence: CASTTSDRGDTEAFF. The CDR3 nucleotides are TGTGCCAGTACCACCTCGGACAGGGGGGACACTGAAGCTTTCTTT.

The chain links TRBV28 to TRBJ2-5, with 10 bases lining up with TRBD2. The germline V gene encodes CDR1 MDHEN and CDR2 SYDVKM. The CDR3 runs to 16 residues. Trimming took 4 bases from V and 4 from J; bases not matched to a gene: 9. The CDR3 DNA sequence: TGTGCCAGCAGTTACCGGAGGACTAGCGGAAGAGAGACCCAGTACTTC. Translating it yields CASSYRRTSGRETQYF.

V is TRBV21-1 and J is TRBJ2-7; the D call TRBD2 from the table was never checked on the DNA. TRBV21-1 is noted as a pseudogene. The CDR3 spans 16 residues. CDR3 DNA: TGTGCCAGCAGCAAGGGGAGGGAAGAGATTTACGCCGAGCAGTACTTC. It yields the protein CASSKGREEIYAEQYF.

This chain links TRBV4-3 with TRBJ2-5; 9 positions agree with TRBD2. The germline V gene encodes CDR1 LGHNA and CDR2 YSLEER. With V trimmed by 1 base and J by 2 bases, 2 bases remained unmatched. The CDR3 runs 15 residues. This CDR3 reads CASSQALAGQETQYF. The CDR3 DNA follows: TGCGCCAGCAGCCAAGCCCTAGCGGGACAAGAGACCCAGTACTTC.

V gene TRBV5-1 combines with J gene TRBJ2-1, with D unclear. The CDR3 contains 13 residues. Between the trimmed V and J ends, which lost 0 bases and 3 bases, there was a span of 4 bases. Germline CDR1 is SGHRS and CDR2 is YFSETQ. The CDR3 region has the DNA TGCGCCAGCAGCTTGGCCCGCTACAATGAGCAGTTCTTC. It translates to CASSLARYNEQFF.

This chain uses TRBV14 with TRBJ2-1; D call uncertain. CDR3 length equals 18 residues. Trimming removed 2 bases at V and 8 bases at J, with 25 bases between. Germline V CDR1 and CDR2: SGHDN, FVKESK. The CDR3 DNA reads TGTGCCAGCAGCCAACGCCTTTCAACGGCTAGTTTTTCTTATGAGCAGTTCTTC. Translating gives CASSQRLSTASFSYEQFF.

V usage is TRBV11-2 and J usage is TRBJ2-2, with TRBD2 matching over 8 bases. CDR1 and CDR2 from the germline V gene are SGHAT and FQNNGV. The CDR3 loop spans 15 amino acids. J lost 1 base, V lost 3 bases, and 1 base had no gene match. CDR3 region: CASSFLAGNTGELFF. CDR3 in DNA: TGTGCCAGCAGCTTCCTAGCGGGGAACACCGGGGAGCTGTTTTTT.

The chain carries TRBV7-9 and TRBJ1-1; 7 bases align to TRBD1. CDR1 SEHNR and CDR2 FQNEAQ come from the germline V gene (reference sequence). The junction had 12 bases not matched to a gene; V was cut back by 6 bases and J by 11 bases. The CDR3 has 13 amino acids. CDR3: CASRPPTGDLAFF. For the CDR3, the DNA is TGTGCCAGCAGACCGCCCACAGGGGATCTGGCTTTCTTT.

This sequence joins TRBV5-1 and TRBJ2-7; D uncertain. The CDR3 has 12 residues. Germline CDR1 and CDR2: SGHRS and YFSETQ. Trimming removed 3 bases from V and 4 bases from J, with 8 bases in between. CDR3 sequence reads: CASSSGRYEQYF. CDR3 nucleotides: TGCGCCAGCAGCTCCGGTCGATACGAGCAGTACTTC.

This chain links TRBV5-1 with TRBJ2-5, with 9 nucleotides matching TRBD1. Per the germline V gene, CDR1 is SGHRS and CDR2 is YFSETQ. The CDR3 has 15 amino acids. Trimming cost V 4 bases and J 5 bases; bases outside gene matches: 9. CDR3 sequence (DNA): TGCGCCAGCAGCCGGGGACAGGGAGGTAGGGAGACCCAGTACTTC. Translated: CASSRGQGGRETQYF.

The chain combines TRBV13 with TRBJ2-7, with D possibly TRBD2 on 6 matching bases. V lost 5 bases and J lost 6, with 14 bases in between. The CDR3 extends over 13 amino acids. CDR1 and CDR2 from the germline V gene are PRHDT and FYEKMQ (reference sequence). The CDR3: CASSPTSLGEQYF. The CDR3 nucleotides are TGTGCCAGCAGCCCAACTAGCCTCGGCGAGCAGTACTTC.

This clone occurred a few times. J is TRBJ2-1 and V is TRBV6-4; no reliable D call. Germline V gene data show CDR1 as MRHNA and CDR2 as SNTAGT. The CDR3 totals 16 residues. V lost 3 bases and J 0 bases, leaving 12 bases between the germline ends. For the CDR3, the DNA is TGTGCCAGCAGTGAGTTCGGCGGAAGCTCCTACAATGAGCAGTTCTTC. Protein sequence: CASSEFGGSSYNEQFF.

The CDR3 protein is CASSSGEEAFF. CDR3 nucleotide sequence: TGTGCCAGCAGCTCCGGAGAAGAAGCTTTCTTT. The chain couples TRBV13 to TRBJ1-1; D is uncertain. Germline V CDR1 and CDR2: PRHDT, FYEKMQ (reference sequence). Trimming took 4 bases from V and 8 from J, leaving 8 bases between them. CDR3 length: 11 residues.

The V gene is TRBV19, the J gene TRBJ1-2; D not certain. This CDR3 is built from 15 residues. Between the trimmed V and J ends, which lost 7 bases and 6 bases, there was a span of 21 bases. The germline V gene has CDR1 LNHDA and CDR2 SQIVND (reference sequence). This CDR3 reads CASTTIERFEDGYTF. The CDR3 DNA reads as TGTGCCAGTACCACAATCGAACGTTTCGAAGATGGCTACACCTTC.

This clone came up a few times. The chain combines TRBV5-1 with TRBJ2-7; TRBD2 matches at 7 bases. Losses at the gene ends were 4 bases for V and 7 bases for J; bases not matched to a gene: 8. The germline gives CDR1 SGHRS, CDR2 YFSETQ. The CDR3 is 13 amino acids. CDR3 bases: TGCGCCAGCAGCCCCGGGGGGTTGGTGGAGCAGTACTTC. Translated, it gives CASSPGGLVEQYF.

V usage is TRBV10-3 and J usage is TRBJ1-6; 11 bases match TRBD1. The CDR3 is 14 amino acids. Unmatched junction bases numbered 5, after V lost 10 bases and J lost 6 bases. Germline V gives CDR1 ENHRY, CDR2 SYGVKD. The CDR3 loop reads CATPDRGPNSPLHF. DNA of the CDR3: TGTGCCACCCCGGACAGGGGGCCTAATTCACCCCTCCACTTT.

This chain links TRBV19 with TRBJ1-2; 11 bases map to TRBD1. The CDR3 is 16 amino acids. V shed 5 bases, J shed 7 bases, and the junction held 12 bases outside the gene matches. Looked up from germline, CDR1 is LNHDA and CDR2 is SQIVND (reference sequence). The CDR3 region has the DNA TGTGCCAGTAGTGCCGGACAGGGGGCTTATTCGGCTGGCTACACCTTC. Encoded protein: CASSAGQGAYSAGYTF.

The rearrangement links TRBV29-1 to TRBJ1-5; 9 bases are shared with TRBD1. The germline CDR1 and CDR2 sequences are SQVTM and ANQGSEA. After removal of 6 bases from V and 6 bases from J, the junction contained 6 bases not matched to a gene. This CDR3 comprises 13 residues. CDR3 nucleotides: TGCAGCGTAGGGACAGGGAGAAGTCAGCCCCAGCATTTT. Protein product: CSVGTGRSQPQHF. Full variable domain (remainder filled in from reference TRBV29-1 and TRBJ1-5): SAVISQKPSRDICQRGTSLTIQCQVDSQVTMMFWYRQQPGQSLTLIATANQGSEATYESGFVIDKFPISRPNLTFSTLTVSNMSPEDSSIYLCSVGTGRSQPQHFGDGTRLSIL.

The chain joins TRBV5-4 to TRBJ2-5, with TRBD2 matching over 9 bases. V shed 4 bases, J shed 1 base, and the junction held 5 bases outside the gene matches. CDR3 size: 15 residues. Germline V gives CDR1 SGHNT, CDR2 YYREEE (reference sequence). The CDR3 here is CASSLKTSGQETQYF. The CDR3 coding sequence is TGTGCCAGCAGCCTAAAGACTAGCGGCCAAGAGACCCAGTACTTC.

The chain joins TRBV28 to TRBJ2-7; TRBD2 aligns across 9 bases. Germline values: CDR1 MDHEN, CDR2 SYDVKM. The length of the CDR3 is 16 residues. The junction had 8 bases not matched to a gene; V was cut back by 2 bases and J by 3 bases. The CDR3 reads CASSLTVAGESYEQYF. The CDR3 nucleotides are TGTGCCAGCAGTTTAACGGTAGCGGGAGAGAGCTACGAGCAGTACTTC.